Below, 19 T cell receptor beta chains from the same sample are listed, as sequenced in a study of T cells in Graves' hyperthyroidism and ophthalmopathy. The source material, RNA transcripts, was used to amplify TCR beta CDR3 regions. With the HTBI primer set, the TCR CDR3 went through a first round of RT-PCR. From the multiplex PCR reads, TCRdb called clonotypes with MiXCR, one entry per CDR3 protein. The profile shows about 420,000 distinct CDR3 sequences, roughly 15% of them singletons. The source material was blood. These receptors were obtained from a woman between 18 and 29 years old with Graves' hyperthyroidism.

The chain employs TRBV9 and TRBJ2-3; possibly TRBD1 or TRBD2 for D (6 bases each). CDR1 is SGDLS and CDR2 is YYNGEE in the germline V gene. Trimming took 0 bases from V and 3 from J, leaving 11 bases between them. This CDR3 has 15 residues. CDR3 residues: CASSVGGARTDTQYF. Written as DNA, the CDR3 is TGTGCCAGCAGCGTAGGGGGGGCCCGGACAGATACGCAGTATTTT. Drawing the rest from reference TRBV9 and TRBJ2-3, the complete variable domain is DSGVTQTPKHLITATGQRVTLRCSPRSGDLSVYWYQQSLDQGLQFLIQYYNGEERAKGNILERFSAQQFPDLHSELNLSSLELGDSALYFCASSVGGARTDTQYFGPGTRLTVL.

This chain connects TRBV20-1 to TRBJ2-7, with TRBD2 as a possible D gene (6 bases). The CDR3 contains 13 residues. Germline loops: CDR1 DFQATT, CDR2 SNEGSKA (reference sequence). CDR3 DNA sequence: TGCAGCGCTTCGTTCCGGGGGAACTACGAGCAGTACTTC. It specifies CSASFRGNYEQYF.

This clonotype showed up just a few times. This chain uses TRBV5-4 with TRBJ1-2; D might be TRBD1 (5 bases). Trimming pared 0 bases from V and 8 bases from J, leaving 14 bases between. Germline V gene lookup returns CDR1 SGHNT and CDR2 YYREEE (reference sequence). This CDR3 comprises 14 residues. CDR3 loop: CASSLVGGGGGYTF. The CDR3 region has the DNA TGTGCCAGCAGCTTGGTCGGCGGGGGAGGCGGCTACACCTTC.

This clonotype was observed a few times. The chain combines TRBV18 with TRBJ2-5; D unclear. Germline CDR1 and CDR2: KGHSH and LQKENI. The CDR3 runs to 12 residues. The V and J ends lost 2 bases and 4 bases respectively, with 5 bases between them. CDR3 loop: CASSPKRETQYF. CDR3 DNA sequence: TGTGCCAGCTCACCAAAGCGAGAGACCCAGTACTTC.

This clonotype was seen only a few times. The chain links TRBV7-9 to TRBJ2-2; 14 bases agree with TRBD2. V was pared by 4 bases and J by 0 bases, with 4 bases of the junction left unmatched. The length of the CDR3 is 18 residues. Looked up from germline, CDR1 is SEHNR and CDR2 is FQNEAQ (reference sequence). The CDR3 reads CASSSRTSGRTNTGELFF. For the CDR3, the DNA is TGTGCCAGCAGCTCTCGGACTAGCGGGAGGACGAACACCGGGGAGCTGTTTTTT.

This clonotype was counted ten times or more. The chain uses TRBV6-2 or TRBV6-3 and TRBJ2-1; 10 bases line up with TRBD2. Losses at the gene ends were 2 bases for V and 9 bases for J; bases not matched to a gene: 1. Germline V gene sequence: CDR1 MNHEY, CDR2 SVGEGT. The CDR3 has 13 residues. The CDR3 loop reads CASSYGTSVEQFF. The CDR3 DNA reads as TGTGCCAGCAGTTACGGGACTAGCGTTGAGCAGTTCTTC.

This clonotype occurred many times. The chain joins TRBV20-1 to TRBJ1-6, with D unresolved. In germline, CDR1 is DFQATT, CDR2 SNEGSKA (reference sequence). Trimming left V 6 bases short and J 0 bases short, with 12 bases between. CDR3 size: 15 residues. CDR3 coding DNA: TGCAGTGCCCAGGACCGGAGCTCCTATAATTCACCCCTCCACTTT. Encoded protein: CSAQDRSSYNSPLHF.

This clonotype was counted a few times. The gene calls are TRBV19 and TRBJ2-1; D is perhaps TRBD1 (5 bases). This CDR3 spans 14 amino acids. V was pared by 3 bases and J by 5 bases, with 11 bases between. CDR1 is LNHDA and CDR2 is SQIVND in the germline V gene (reference sequence). CDR3 amino acids: CASSMLDTHNEQFF. The CDR3 DNA is TGTGCCAGTAGTATGTTGGACACACACAATGAGCAGTTCTTC. The full variable domain, rest sourced from reference TRBV19 and TRBJ2-1, is DGGITQSPKYLFRKEGQNVTLSCEQNLNHDAMYWYRQDPGQGLRLIYYSQIVNDFQKGDIAEGYSVSREKKESFPLTVTSAQKNPTAFYLCASSMLDTHNEQFFGPGTRLTVL.

This clonotype was recorded at least ten times. V usage is TRBV6-1 and J usage is TRBJ2-3; 8 bases align to TRBD1. The CDR3 covers 16 residues. CDR1 is MNHNS and CDR2 is SASEGT in the germline V gene. Trimming took 5 bases from V and 2 from J; bases not matched to a gene: 9. CDR3 DNA sequence: TGTGCCAGCAGTTCTCAGGGGGCGCGCCTCACAGATACGCAGTATTTT. It specifies CASSSQGARLTDTQYF.

This chain links TRBV5-1 with TRBJ2-2; TRBD2 matches 11 bases. The V segment lost 6 bases and the J segment 1 base; nucleotides outside the gene matches: 5. Germline assignment: CDR1 SGHRS and CDR2 YFSETQ. This CDR3 has 16 amino acids. The CDR3 coding sequence is TGCGCCAGCAACACCGGGACTAGCGGGAACACCGGGGAGCTGTTTTTT. Translated: CASNTGTSGNTGELFF.

This clonotype came up many times. The rearrangement uses TRBV7-9 and TRBJ2-5; 12 bases fit TRBD2. J lost 4 bases, V lost 4 bases, and 10 bases had no gene match. CDR3 length equals 17 residues. CDR1 is SEHNR and CDR2 is FQNEAQ in the germline V gene (reference sequence). Here the CDR3 reads CASSSITTSGSGETQYF. CDR3 nucleotides: TGTGCCAGCAGCTCGATCACGACTAGCGGGAGTGGAGAGACCCAGTACTTC.

With regard to this clonotype: With a much larger clone just one base away, this may be a read error. The chain is built from TRBV11-2 and TRBJ2-1, with TRBD2 matching over 7 bases. The germline CDR1 and CDR2 sequences are SGHAT and FQNNGV. The J segment lost 0 bases and the V segment lost 3 bases, leaving 2 bases of the junction unmatched. This CDR3 is built from 15 residues. The DNA for the CDR3 is TGTGCCAGCAGCTTCCAGCGGGACTCCTACAATGAGCAGTTCTTC. Amino acids: CASSFQRDSYNEQFF.

The table lists this clonotype with a few counts. The chain joins TRBV20-1 to TRBJ1-3; a weak D match, TRBD1 (5 bases). V was shortened by 0 bases and J by 7 bases, with 16 bases between the two germline ends. In germline, CDR1 is DFQATT, CDR2 SNEGSKA (reference sequence). There are 15 residues in the CDR3. CDR3 residues: CSARETGTADNTIYF. DNA for the CDR3: TGCAGTGCTAGAGAAACCGGGACCGCTGACAACACCATATATTTT.

This clonotype was counted many times. The chain joins TRBV6-2 or TRBV6-3 to TRBJ1-5; D not certain. CDR1 is MNHEY and CDR2 is SVGEGT in the germline V gene. Trimming cost V 6 bases and J 7 bases, with 13 bases left between them. The CDR3 loop spans 13 amino acids. The CDR3 DNA is TGTGCCAGCAGCACAACTTTGAGACAGCCCCAGCATTTT. This codes for CASSTTLRQPQHF.

This clonotype was picked up many times. The rearrangement uses TRBV20-1 and TRBJ2-3, with a possible D match to TRBD1 (6 bases). This CDR3 comprises 16 residues. V dropped 0 bases and J dropped 1 base, with 14 bases sitting between them. The germline gives CDR1 DFQATT, CDR2 SNEGSKA (reference sequence). CDR3: CSAREGARQGTDTQYF. Written as DNA, the CDR3 is TGCAGTGCTAGAGAGGGGGCCCGGCAGGGCACAGATACGCAGTATTTT.

A few counts support this clonotype. Germline and junction disagree at one end, which may indicate a read error. This rearrangement joins TRBV27 to TRBJ1-2; 7 bases are a match to TRBD1. CDR1 is MNHEY and CDR2 is SMNVEV in the germline V gene (reference sequence). CDR3 length: 13 amino acids. The CDR3 region has the DNA TGTACCAGCAGTGCGAGACAGGGTACCGGCTACACCTTC. Its translation is CTSSARQGTGYTF.

This clonotype was seen at least ten times. The CDR3 spells CASSLQGAVNSPLHF. DNA of the CDR3: TGTGCCAGCAGTTTGCAGGGGGCGGTGAATTCACCCCTCCACTTT. V gene TRBV28 combines with J gene TRBJ1-6; 8 nucleotides align to TRBD1. Germline trimming cut 3 bases from V and 7 bases from J; bases unmatched to any gene: 5. This CDR3 has 15 residues. CDR1 and CDR2 from the germline V gene are MDHEN and SYDVKM.

The chain links TRBV7-9 to TRBJ1-2; D call uncertain. V was trimmed by 4 bases and J by 8 bases, leaving 20 bases between them. The CDR3 spans 15 residues. Germline V gene lookup returns CDR1 SEHNR and CDR2 FQNEAQ (reference sequence). CDR3 protein: CASSSGRSGRGGYTF. The CDR3 DNA follows: TGTGCCAGCAGCTCCGGCAGGTCGGGTCGGGGAGGCTACACCTTC.

The table lists this clonotype with a count of one. This sequence joins TRBV6-2 or TRBV6-3 and TRBJ2-7; possible D gene TRBD1, 6 bases. This CDR3 comprises 13 residues. Trimming shortened V by 4 bases and J by 7 bases, and 14 bases separated the two germline ends. Germline-derived CDR1 and CDR2 are MNHEY and SVGEGT. The CDR3 nucleotides read TGTGCCAGCAGTTTCGACAGGTATTGGGAGCAGTACTTC. Its translation is CASSFDRYWEQYF.